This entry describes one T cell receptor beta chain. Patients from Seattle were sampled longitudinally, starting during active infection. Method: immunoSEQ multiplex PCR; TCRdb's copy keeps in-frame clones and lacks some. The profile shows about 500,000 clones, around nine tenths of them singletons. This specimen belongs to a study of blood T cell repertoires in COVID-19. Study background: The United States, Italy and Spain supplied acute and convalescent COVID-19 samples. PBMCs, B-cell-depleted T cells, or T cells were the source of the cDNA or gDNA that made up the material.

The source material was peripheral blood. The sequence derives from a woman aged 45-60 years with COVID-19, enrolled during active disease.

The CDR3 sequence is CASSLVGGRGTEAFF. CDR3 coding DNA: TGTGCCAGCAGCTTAGTAGGGGGAAGGGGCACTGAAGCTTTCTTT. The chain employs TRBV11-2 and TRBJ1-1, with a tentative D call TRBD1 (6 bases). Germline assignment: CDR1 SGHAT and CDR2 FQNNGV. The ends were cut back, 1 base at V and 4 bases at J, with 13 bases in the middle. This CDR3 is 15 amino acids long.